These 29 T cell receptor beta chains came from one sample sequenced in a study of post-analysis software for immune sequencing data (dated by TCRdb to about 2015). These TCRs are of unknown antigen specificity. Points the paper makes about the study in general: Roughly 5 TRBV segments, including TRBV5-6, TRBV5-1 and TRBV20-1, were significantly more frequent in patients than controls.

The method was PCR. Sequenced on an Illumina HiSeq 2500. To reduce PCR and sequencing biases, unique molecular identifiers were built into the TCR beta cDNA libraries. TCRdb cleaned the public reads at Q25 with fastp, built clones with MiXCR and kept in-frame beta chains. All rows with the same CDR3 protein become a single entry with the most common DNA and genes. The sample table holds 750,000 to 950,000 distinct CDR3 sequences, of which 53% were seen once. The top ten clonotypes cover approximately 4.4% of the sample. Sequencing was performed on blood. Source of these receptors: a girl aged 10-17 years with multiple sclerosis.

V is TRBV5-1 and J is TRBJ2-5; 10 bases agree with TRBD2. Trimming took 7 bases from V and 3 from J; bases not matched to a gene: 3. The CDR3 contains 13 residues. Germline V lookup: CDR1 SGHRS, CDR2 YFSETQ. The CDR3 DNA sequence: TGCGCCAGCGCAACTAGCGGGGAAGAGACCCAGTACTTC. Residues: CASATSGEETQYF.

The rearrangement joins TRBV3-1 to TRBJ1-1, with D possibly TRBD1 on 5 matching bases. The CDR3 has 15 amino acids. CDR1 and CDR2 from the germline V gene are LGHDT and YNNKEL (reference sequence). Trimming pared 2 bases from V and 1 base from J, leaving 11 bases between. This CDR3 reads CASSQNGRANTEAFF. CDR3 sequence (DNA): TGTGCCAGCAGCCAAAATGGCAGGGCGAACACTGAAGCTTTCTTT.

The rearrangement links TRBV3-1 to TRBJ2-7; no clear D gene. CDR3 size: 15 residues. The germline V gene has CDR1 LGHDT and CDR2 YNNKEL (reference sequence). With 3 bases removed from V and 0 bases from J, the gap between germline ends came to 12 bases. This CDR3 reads CASSHQGWGSYEQYF. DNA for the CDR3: TGTGCCAGCAGCCATCAAGGTTGGGGCTCCTACGAGCAGTACTTC.

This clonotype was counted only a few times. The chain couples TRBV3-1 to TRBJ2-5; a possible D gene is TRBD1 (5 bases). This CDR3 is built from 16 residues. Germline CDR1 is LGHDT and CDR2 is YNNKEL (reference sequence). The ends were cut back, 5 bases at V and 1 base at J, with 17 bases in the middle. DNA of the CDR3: TGTGCCAGCAGCGGCTTCCTTGGACACCGCCAAGAGACCCAGTACTTC. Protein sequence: CASSGFLGHRQETQYF.

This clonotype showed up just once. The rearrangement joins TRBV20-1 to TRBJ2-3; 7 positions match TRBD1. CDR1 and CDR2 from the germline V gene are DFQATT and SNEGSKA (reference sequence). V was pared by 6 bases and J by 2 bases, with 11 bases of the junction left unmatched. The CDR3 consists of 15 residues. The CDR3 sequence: CSAPDRTSSTDTQYF. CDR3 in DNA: TGCAGTGCCCCGGACAGGACCTCTTCCACAGATACGCAGTATTTT.

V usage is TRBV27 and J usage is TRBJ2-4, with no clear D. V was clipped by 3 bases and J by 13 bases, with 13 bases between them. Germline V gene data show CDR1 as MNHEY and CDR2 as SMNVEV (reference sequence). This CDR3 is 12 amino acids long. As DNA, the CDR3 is TGTGCCAGCAGTTTCCCGCCGGGTGAGCAGTACTTC. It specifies CASSFPPGEQYF.

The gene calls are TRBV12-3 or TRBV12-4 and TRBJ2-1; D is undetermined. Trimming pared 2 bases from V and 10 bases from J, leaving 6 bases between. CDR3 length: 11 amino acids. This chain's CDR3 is CASSLSPEQFF. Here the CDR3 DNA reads TGTGCCAGCAGTTTAAGTCCGGAGCAGTTCTTC.

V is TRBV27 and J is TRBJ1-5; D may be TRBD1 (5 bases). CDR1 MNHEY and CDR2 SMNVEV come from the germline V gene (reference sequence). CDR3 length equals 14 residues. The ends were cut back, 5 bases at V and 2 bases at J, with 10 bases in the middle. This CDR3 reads CASSGGFGNQPQHF. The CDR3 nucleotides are TGTGCCAGCAGTGGGGGATTCGGCAATCAGCCCCAGCATTTT.

The CDR3 DNA reads as TGTGCCAGCAGTTTTCCCAAATGGACAGGTACCTACGAGCAGTACTTC. Encoded protein: CASSFPKWTGTYEQYF. The chain combines TRBV12-3 or TRBV12-4 with TRBJ2-5; 7 bases are shared with TRBD1. The J call is uncertain, as TRBJ2-7 better fits the DNA end. The CDR3 sequence is 16 residues long.

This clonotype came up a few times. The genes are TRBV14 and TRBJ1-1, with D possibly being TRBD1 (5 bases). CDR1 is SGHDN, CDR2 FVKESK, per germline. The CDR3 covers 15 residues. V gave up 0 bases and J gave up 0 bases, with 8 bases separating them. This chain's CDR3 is CASSQETGVNTEAFF. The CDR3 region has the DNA TGTGCCAGCAGCCAAGAAACGGGGGTGAACACTGAAGCTTTCTTT.

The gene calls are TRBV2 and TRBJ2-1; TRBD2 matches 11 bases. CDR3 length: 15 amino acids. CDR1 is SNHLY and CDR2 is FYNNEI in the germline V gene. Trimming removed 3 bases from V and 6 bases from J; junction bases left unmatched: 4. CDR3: CASSDSGRGTNEQFF. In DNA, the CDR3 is TGTGCCAGCAGTGATAGCGGGAGGGGGACCAATGAGCAGTTCTTC.

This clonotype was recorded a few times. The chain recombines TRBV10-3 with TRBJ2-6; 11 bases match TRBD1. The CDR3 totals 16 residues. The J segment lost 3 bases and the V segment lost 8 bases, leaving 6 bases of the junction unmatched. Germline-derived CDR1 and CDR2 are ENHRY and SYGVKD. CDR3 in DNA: TGTGCCATCGGCCGGGACAGGGGGAATGGGGCCAACGTCCTGACTTTC. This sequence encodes CAIGRDRGNGANVLTF.

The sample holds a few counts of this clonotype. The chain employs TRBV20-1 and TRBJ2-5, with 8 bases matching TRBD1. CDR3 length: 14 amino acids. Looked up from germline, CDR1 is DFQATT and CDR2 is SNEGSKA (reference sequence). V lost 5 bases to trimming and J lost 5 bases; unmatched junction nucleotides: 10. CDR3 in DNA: TGCAGTGCTGACAGACAGGGGAGATGGGAGACCCAGTACTTC. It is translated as CSADRQGRWETQYF.

CDR3 amino acids: CASSPKTETQYF. DNA of the CDR3: TGTGCCAGCTCACCTAAGACAGAGACCCAGTACTTC. This chain links TRBV18 with TRBJ2-5; D is unclear. Germline V lookup: CDR1 KGHSH, CDR2 LQKENI. Trimming removed 3 bases from V and 4 bases from J, with 6 bases in between. This CDR3 comprises 12 residues.

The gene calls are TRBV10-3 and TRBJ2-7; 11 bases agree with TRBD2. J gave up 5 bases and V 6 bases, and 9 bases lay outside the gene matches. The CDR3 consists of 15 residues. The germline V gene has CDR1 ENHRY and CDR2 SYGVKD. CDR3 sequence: CAISEIAGGLHEQYF. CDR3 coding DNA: TGTGCCATCAGCGAGATAGCGGGAGGGCTACACGAGCAGTACTTC.

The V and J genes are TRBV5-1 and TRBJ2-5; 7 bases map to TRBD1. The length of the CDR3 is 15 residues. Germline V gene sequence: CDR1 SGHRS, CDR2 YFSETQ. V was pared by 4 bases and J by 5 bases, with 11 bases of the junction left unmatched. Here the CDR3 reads CASSGHRGAGETQYF. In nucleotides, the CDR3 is TGCGCCAGCAGCGGACACAGGGGCGCAGGGGAGACCCAGTACTTC.

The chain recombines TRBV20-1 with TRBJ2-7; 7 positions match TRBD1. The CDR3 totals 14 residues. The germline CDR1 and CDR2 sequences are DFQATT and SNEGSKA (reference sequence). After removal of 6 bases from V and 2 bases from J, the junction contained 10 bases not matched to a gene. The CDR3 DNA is TGCAGTGCCGGCTTGGGGACAGCCGCCTACGAGCAGTACTTC. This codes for CSAGLGTAAYEQYF.

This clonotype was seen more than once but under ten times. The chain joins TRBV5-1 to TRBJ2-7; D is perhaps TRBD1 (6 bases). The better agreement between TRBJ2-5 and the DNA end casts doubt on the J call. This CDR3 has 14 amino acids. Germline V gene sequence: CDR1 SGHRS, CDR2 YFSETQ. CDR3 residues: CASSFPGVGETQYF. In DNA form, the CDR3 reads TGCGCCAGCAGCTTTCCAGGGGTCGGAGAGACCCAGTACTTC.

The DNA for the CDR3 is TGTGCCAGCAGTCAAACAGGGGTCGGTGGCTACACCTTC. Translated: CASSQTGVGGYTF. The V call is TRBV6-5, the J call TRBJ1-2; 7 positions agree with TRBD1. The CDR3 covers 13 residues. V gave up 5 bases and J gave up 7 bases; unmatched junction bases: 7. The germline CDR1 and CDR2 sequences are MNHEY and SVGAGI.

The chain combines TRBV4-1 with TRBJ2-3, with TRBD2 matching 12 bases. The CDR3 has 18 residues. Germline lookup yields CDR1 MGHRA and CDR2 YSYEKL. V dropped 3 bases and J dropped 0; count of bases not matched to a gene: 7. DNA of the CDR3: TGCGCCAGCAGCCAGAGGGGACTAGCGGGCCCTAGCACAGATACGCAGTATTTT. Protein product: CASSQRGLAGPSTDTQYF.

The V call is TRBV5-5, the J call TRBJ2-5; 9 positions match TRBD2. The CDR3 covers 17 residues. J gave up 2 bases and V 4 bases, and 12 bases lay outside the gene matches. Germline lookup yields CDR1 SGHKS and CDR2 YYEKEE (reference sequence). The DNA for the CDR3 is TGTGCCAGCAGCGGCCGAGAGACTAGCGGAGAACAAGAGACCCAGTACTTC. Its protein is CASSGRETSGEQETQYF.

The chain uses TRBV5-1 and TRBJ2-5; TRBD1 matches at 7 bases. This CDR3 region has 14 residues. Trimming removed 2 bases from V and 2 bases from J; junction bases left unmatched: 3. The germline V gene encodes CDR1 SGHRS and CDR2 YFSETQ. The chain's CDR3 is CASSFRDRQETQYF. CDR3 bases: TGCGCCAGCAGCTTCCGGGACAGACAAGAGACCCAGTACTTC.

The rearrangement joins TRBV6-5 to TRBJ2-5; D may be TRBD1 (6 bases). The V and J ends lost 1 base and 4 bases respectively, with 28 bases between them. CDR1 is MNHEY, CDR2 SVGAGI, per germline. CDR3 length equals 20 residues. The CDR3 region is CASSYFSMGRGVKPRETQYF. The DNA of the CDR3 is TGTGCCAGCAGTTACTTTTCTATGGGCAGGGGAGTAAAACCTCGAGAGACCCAGTACTTC.

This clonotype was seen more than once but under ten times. The CDR3 DNA reads TGCAGTGCTGTCCTAGCGGGGGGGCCCCAAAACATTCAGTACTTC. The encoded protein is CSAVLAGGPQNIQYF. The chain couples TRBV20-1 to TRBJ2-7, with 12 bases that match TRBD2. Near its end, the DNA agrees better with TRBJ2-4, so the J call may be wrong. The CDR3 is made up of 15 amino acids. Germline CDR1 is DFQATT and CDR2 is SNEGSKA (reference sequence).

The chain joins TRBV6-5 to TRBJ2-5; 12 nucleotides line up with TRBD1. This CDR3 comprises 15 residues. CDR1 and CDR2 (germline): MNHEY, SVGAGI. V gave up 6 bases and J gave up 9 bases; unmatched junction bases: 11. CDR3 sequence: CASRGTGGFWEAQYF. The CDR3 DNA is TGTGCCAGCAGAGGGACAGGGGGCTTTTGGGAGGCCCAGTACTTC.

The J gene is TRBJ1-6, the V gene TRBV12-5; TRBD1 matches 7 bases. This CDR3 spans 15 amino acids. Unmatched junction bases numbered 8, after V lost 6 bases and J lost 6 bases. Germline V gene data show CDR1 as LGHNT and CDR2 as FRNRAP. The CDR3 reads CASGPADRSNSPLHF. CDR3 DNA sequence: TGTGCTAGTGGCCCAGCGGACAGGAGTAATTCACCCCTCCACTTT.

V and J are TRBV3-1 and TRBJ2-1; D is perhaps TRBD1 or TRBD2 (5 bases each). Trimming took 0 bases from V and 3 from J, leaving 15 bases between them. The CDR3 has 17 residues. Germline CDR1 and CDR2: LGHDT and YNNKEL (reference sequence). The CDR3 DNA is TGTGCCAGCAGCCAAGATTCGGGGCCCCTTATCTACAATGAGCAGTTCTTC. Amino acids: CASSQDSGPLIYNEQFF.

CDR3 in DNA: TGTGCCAGCAGCCAAGATTTAGAGACAGGGCTGATGAACACTGAAGCTTTCTTT. Amino acids: CASSQDLETGLMNTEAFF. This chain links TRBV4-2 with TRBJ1-1, with TRBD1 matching over 7 bases. V lost 0 bases, J lost 0 bases, and 10 bases stayed unmatched. The CDR3 extends over 18 amino acids. Germline loops: CDR1 LGHNA, CDR2 YNFKEQ.

CDR3 nucleotides: TGCAGTGCTAGGGTATTGAATGAGCAGTTCTTC. Translating it yields CSARVLNEQFF. The chain is built from TRBV20-1 and TRBJ2-1; D remains ambiguous. Deletions cut 3 bases from V and 7 bases from J, with 7 bases between. The length of the CDR3 is 11 residues. CDR1 and CDR2 from the germline V gene are DFQATT and SNEGSKA (reference sequence).